This TCR beta chain was captured by sequencing in a study of neurological immune-mediated disorders. The cDNA came from 5'RACE, which used 10-nucleotide random UMIs. TCRdb redid the calling of the 5' RACE reads with MiXCR, one entry per CDR3 protein. The sample comprises 100,000 or so distinct CDR3 sequences, approximately 13% of which are singletons, and around 4.5% rests with the top ten. There are 15 residues in the CDR3. V was cut by 4 bases and J by 4 bases, with 15 bases left in between. CDR1 LGHNA and CDR2 YSLEER come from the germline V gene. This clonotype was detected ten times or more. As for time point: longitudinal time-point 2. Unsorted libraries were generated from 2 million PBMCs held at -80 degrees C.

The sequence came from a female donor with HTLV-1-associated myelopathy (HAM/TSP). Material: PBMCs. This sequence joins TRBV4-3 and TRBJ2-3; maybe TRBD2 (6 bases). The CDR3 reads CASSPRDFLPDTQYF. The CDR3 DNA reads TGCGCCAGCAGCCCCCGGGACTTCCTCCCAGATACGCAGTATTTT.